This T cell receptor beta chain is drawn from a study of T cell changes during pregnancy in multiple sclerosis. This clone is labeled medium-sized. Germline assignment: CDR1 SGHRS and CDR2 YFSETQ. Between the trimmed V and J ends, which lost 0 bases and 0 bases, there was a span of 11 bases. The CDR3 is 16 amino acids. Assay: immunoSEQ multiplex PCR; the TCRdb copy retains only in-frame clones and omits some. This table holds some 46,000 clones, more than 85% found once. This receptor was identified in a female donor with multiple sclerosis, enrolled in a pregnancy study. The chain has TRBV5-1 and TRBJ2-3; D perhaps matches TRBD2 (5 bases). Sequencing used peripheral blood, obtained in the third trimester of pregnancy. As DNA, the CDR3 is TGCGCCAGCAGCTTGGGAGCGGAGACTAGCACAGATACGCAGTATTTT. It yields the protein CASSLGAETSTDTQYF.